Reported below is one T cell receptor (beta chain). This clone was seen a single time. Its recognized antigen is unknown. Within one base of it there is no much larger clone, and no base qualities were kept. The sample originates from a study of blood T cell repertoires in COVID-19 (dated by TCRdb to 2019 to 2021). About the investigation overall: The collaborator samples originated in the United States, Italy and Spain and spanned the acute and convalescent phases of COVID-19. HLA class I and class II types, where available, came from metadata supplied by the sample provider rather than from assay-based typing. The repertoires were made available in a free public database intended to serve as a resource for research on the immune response to SARS-CoV-2. The samples were drawn from two sources: the first 160 participants of the ongoing ImmuneRACE study, and 1,200 or so subjects contributed by 6 global collaborators. Sample metadata almost always included a de-identified subject ID, COVID-19 status, age in years and sex. The dataset comprised deeply sampled blood TCRbeta repertoires from subjects exposed to, actively infected with, or recovered from COVID-19. The prospective study material was composed of cDNA or gDNA derived from T cells, B-cell-depleted T cells, or PBMCs. The full study reports these points: The quantity of clinical and demographic metadata differed by source and by participant and was supplied without curation.

Participants in the prospective study were enrolled through a virtual design, were aged about 18 to 100 years, and lived in roughly 24 United States geographic areas. Cohort assignment in the prospective study relied on participant-reported clinical history from a screening survey and a study questionnaire. ImmuneRACE Cohort 3 recovered participants were defined by two consecutive negative NP/OP PCR tests, healthcare professional clearance, or symptom resolution. Each participant in the prospective study had whole blood, serum and a nasopharyngeal or oropharyngeal swab collected by mobile phlebotomists. Additional blood draws and questionnaires over an approximately two-month period could optionally be provided by prospective study participants. Prospective study blood samples were shipped either frozen or at room temperature before DNA extraction. TCRbeta CDR3 regions were amplified from genomic DNA using the immunoSEQ Assay, a bias-controlled multiplex PCR. As for the original processing: Nucleated cell counts per sample were estimated from amplification of reference gene primers within the assay. To quantify the absolute abundance of each unique TCRbeta CDR3 rearrangement, sequence reads were collapsed and filtered. Productive Simpson clonality was computed per sample as the square root of Simpson's diversity index over productive rearrangements. This is the immuneACCESS table as TCRdb keeps it, with only in-frame sequences that have V and J called. A part of the clones is gone; compared with another copy, unresolved V genes explain less than half, and the rest is unexplained. V and J calls and clone size are copied from that table; D and trimming were computed from the DNA. Within this sample are around 370,000 clones, with 88% of them counted one time only. Jointly, the top ten make up 1.2% of the sample.

This receptor was identified in a young woman who had recovered from COVID-19. Sequenced: PBMCs or T cells enriched from blood (not recorded which).

The CDR3 region has the sequence CASSVGRSQETQYF. Read as DNA, the sequence is TGTGCCAGCAGTGTTGGGCGTTCCCAAGAGACCCAGTACTTC. The chain employs TRBV2 and TRBJ2-5; the D gene is not confidently resolved. There are 14 amino acids in the CDR3, from cysteine to phenylalanine inclusive. This entry keeps only the CDR3 DNA: 42 bases, framed from base 1. In the germline V gene, CDR1 corresponds to SNHLY and CDR2 to FYNNEI. V and J lose 4 bases and 1 base, and a span of 10 bases separates them.